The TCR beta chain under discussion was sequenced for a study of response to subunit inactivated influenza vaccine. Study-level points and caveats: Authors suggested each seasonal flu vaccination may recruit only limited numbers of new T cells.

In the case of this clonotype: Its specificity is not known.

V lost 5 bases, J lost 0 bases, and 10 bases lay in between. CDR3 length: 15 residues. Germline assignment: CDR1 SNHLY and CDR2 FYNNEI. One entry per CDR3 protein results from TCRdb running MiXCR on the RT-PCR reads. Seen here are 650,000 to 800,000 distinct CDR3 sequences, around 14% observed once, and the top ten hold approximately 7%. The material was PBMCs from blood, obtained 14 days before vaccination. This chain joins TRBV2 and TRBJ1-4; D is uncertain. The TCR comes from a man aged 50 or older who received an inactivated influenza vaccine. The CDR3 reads CASSYVRTTNEKLFF. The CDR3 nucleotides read TGTGCCAGCAGTTACGTGAGGACAACTAATGAAAAACTGTTTTTT.